One sample yielded the 14 T cell receptor beta chains listed below, sequenced in a study of beta chain features in type 1 diabetes. Since all of the isolated RNA was reverse transcribed, expressed TCRB transcripts were what got sequenced. Clones were sequenced by immunoSEQ multiplex PCR, and TCRdb holds only the in-frame ones, with some missing. The sample carries nearly 250,000 clones, roughly an eighth recorded once. The sequenced material came from naive CD4+ T cells from blood. Receptors were obtained from a woman between 35 and 50 years old in good health.

This clone was seen a handful of times. The rearrangement links TRBV10-3 to TRBJ1-4, with D uncertain. Germline V gene lookup returns CDR1 ENHRY and CDR2 SYGVKD. The CDR3 runs 13 residues. As DNA, the CDR3 is TGTGCTACTTCACGCGCAACTAATGAAAAACTGTTTTTT. Amino acid sequence: CATSRATNEKLFF.

This clone was seen a few times. This sequence joins TRBV27 and TRBJ1-4; 7 nucleotides line up with TRBD1. CDR1 and CDR2 (germline): MNHEY, SMNVEV (reference sequence). The CDR3 totals 15 residues. The V segment lost 3 bases and the J segment 5 bases; nucleotides outside the gene matches: 6. As DNA, the CDR3 is TGTGCCAGCAGTTTTCAGGGGGAGCGCAATGAAAAACTGTTTTTT. This gives the protein CASSFQGERNEKLFF. The full variable domain, completed using reference TRBV27 and TRBJ1-4, is EAQVTQNPRYLITVTGKKLTVTCSQNMNHEYMSWYRQDPGLGLRQIYYSMNVEVTDKGDVPEGYKVSRKEKRNFPLILESPSPNQTSLYFCASSFQGERNEKLFFGSGTQLSVL.

In this sample, this clone turned up a few times. CDR3 nucleotides: TGTGCCAGCAGCCAAGGGCGTTACGGGAAGAACAATGAGCAGTTCTTC. Protein sequence: CASSQGRYGKNNEQFF. V gene TRBV14 combines with J gene TRBJ2-1; possible D gene TRBD2, 5 bases. Germline CDR1 SGHDN, CDR2 FVKESK. This CDR3 is 16 amino acids long. Trimming took off 1 base at V and 5 bases at J, with 15 bases between the two ends.

The V call is TRBV10-2, the J call TRBJ2-7; 9 bases match TRBD1. CDR1 WSHSY and CDR2 SAAADI come from the germline V gene. V was pared by 4 bases and J by 0 bases, with 4 bases of the junction left unmatched. This CDR3 is built from 15 residues. The CDR3 here is CASSGGTGSSYEQYF. In DNA, the CDR3 is TGCGCCAGCAGTGGGGGGACAGGGAGCTCCTACGAGCAGTACTTC.

The rearrangement uses TRBV7-9 and TRBJ2-5; possible D gene TRBD2, 5 bases. The CDR3 is 15 residues long. The ends were cut back, 1 base at V and 4 bases at J, with 13 bases in the middle. Germline V gene lookup returns CDR1 SEHNR and CDR2 FQNEAQ (reference sequence). The CDR3, as DNA: TGTGCCAGCAGCTTAGGAGGGAACGGGTTAGAGACCCAGTACTTC. This translates into CASSLGGNGLETQYF. Variable domain in full (rest from reference TRBV7-9 and TRBJ2-5): DTGVSQNPRHKITKRGQNVTFRCDPISEHNRLYWYRQTLGQGPEFLTYFQNEAQLEKSRLLSDRFSAERPKGSFSTLEIQRTEQGDSAMYLCASSLGGNGLETQYFGPGTRLLVL.

The chain carries TRBV10-2 and TRBJ2-7; D may be TRBD2 (5 bases). V lost 3 bases and J lost 3, with 9 bases in between. This CDR3 contains 13 residues. CDR1 and CDR2 (germline): WSHSY, SAAADI. CDR3 DNA: TGCGCCAGCAGTGAATGGGCGGGCTACGAGCAGTACTTC. It encodes CASSEWAGYEQYF.

The V gene is TRBV29-1, the J gene TRBJ1-1, with a weak D call TRBD1 (6 bases). The CDR3 runs to 12 residues. CDR1 and CDR2 (germline): SQVTM, ANQGSEA. Trimming took 4 bases from V and 4 from J, leaving 10 bases between them. The CDR3 here is CSVGRGGTEAFF. The CDR3 DNA sequence: TGCAGCGTTGGAAGGGGGGGCACTGAAGCTTTCTTT.

The gene calls are TRBV6-5 and TRBJ1-6, with D maybe TRBD1 (5 bases). CDR1 and CDR2 from the germline V gene are MNHEY and SVGAGI. This CDR3 has 15 amino acids. The V gene lost 2 bases and the J gene lost 7 bases, with 12 bases spanning the gap. CDR3: CASSYGGTDNSPLHF. For the CDR3, the DNA is TGTGCCAGCAGTTACGGCGGGACCGACAATTCACCCCTCCACTTT.

This clone appeared a few times. This chain joins TRBV19 and TRBJ1-1; D is undetermined. Trimming took 4 bases from V and 10 from J, leaving 13 bases between them. CDR1 is LNHDA and CDR2 is SQIVND in the germline V gene (reference sequence). The CDR3 has 12 amino acids. The CDR3 bases are TGTGCCAGTAGTAGAGGGAGGACCGGAGCTTTCTTT. Amino acid sequence: CASSRGRTGAFF.

The genes are TRBV29-1 and TRBJ1-2, with D unresolved. This CDR3 is 10 amino acids long. The germline V gene encodes CDR1 SQVTM and CDR2 ANQGSEA. Trimming took off 4 bases at V and 7 bases at J, with 7 bases between the two ends. Here the CDR3 DNA reads TGCAGCGTTGCCGCGGGTGGCTACACCTTC. Translation: CSVAAGGYTF.

As DNA, the CDR3 is TGCGCCAGCAGCCCACGGGGGGGCCGGGTCGGGGAGCTGTTTTTT. Amino acid sequence: CASSPRGGRVGELFF. The V and J genes are TRBV4-3 and TRBJ2-2, with 8 nucleotides matching TRBD2. This CDR3 comprises 15 residues. Germline V gene sequence: CDR1 LGHNA, CDR2 YSLEER. With V trimmed by 4 bases and J by 7 bases, 8 bases remained unmatched.

This chain connects TRBV10-3 to TRBJ1-2, with 7 bases lining up with TRBD1. This CDR3 has 16 residues. Germline-derived CDR1 and CDR2 are ENHRY and SYGVKD. J was trimmed by 2 bases and V by 11 bases; bases with no gene match: 17. The CDR3 here is CAVSTGTADINYGYTF. The CDR3 nucleotides read TGTGCCGTATCTACCGGGACAGCTGACATCAACTATGGCTACACCTTC.

The rearrangement links TRBV12-5 to TRBJ2-2; TRBD1 is a possible D gene (5 bases). The CDR3 totals 14 residues. The germline V gene encodes CDR1 LGHNT and CDR2 FRNRAP. The V end was cut by 4 bases, the J end by 4 bases, with 10 bases between. CDR3 sequence: CASGSGPSTGELFF. The CDR3 DNA reads TGTGCTAGTGGTTCAGGGCCCAGCACCGGGGAGCTGTTTTTT.

The chain recombines TRBV6-6 with TRBJ2-1; D ambiguous. This CDR3 comprises 14 residues. With 0 bases removed from V and 5 bases from J, the gap between germline ends came to 8 bases. Germline V gene sequence: CDR1 MNHNY, CDR2 SVGAGI (reference sequence). In DNA, the CDR3 is TGTGCCAGCAGTTACTCAACTCTAGACAATGAGCAGTTCTTC. As protein: CASSYSTLDNEQFF.